Listed below are T cell receptor beta chains from one sample, sequenced in a study of blood T cells in healthy people across ages. TCRdb re-analysed the 5' RACE reads in MiXCR, keeping a single row per CDR3 protein. The sample records approximately 600,000 distinct CDR3 sequences, roughly three fifths being singletons. What was sequenced was blood. These receptors all come from a man aged 55 to 70 in good health. CDR3s include the opening cysteine and the closing phenylalanine or tryptophan. Each record gives: V gene, D gene, clone size, J gene, CDR3 DNA, CDR3 protein. The D gene is left open where the match is weak. Clone size, where shown, is once, few, many, or a class for clones that have expanded.

v_gene: TRBV12-5
d_gene: -
abundance: -
j_gene: TRBJ1-1
CDR3nt: TGTGCTAGTGGTACGCAAAGTGGCACTGAAGCTTTCTTT
CDR3aa: CASGTQSGTEAFF

v_gene: TRBV3-1
d_gene: -
abundance: once
j_gene: TRBJ2-5
CDR3nt: TGTGCCAGCAGCCAAGGGGACCTCCCGGGGAAGCAGTACTTC
CDR3aa: CASSQGDLPGKQYF

v_gene: TRBV12-3/TRBV12-4
d_gene: -
abundance: -
j_gene: TRBJ2-7
CDR3nt: TGTGCCAGCAGCAATGGCTACGAGCAGTACTTC
CDR3aa: CASSNGYEQYF

v_gene: TRBV6-6
d_gene: -
abundance: -
j_gene: TRBJ2-1
CDR3nt: TGTGCCAGCAGTTACTCTCCTCGTGGCGTGCAGTTCTTC
CDR3aa: CASSYSPRGVQFF

v_gene: TRBV6-2/TRBV6-3
d_gene: -
abundance: few
j_gene: TRBJ1-2
CDR3nt: TGTGCCAGCAGATTATCAGGGGTTAACTATGGCTACACCTTC
CDR3aa: CASRLSGVNYGYTF

v_gene: TRBV5-5
d_gene: -
abundance: few
j_gene: TRBJ2-4
CDR3nt: TGTGCCAGCGATTCGTACTCGTCAGGAAACATTCAGTACTTC
CDR3aa: CASDSYSSGNIQYF

v_gene: TRBV24-1
d_gene: -
abundance: few
j_gene: TRBJ1-5
CDR3nt: TGTGCCACCCCAAAAGCCCACGGAAAACGGCATTTT
CDR3aa: CATPKAHGKRHF

v_gene: TRBV7-9
d_gene: TRBD1
abundance: -
j_gene: TRBJ2-5
CDR3nt: TGTGCCAGCAGCTTAGTGACAGGGTCGGAGACCCAGTACTTC
CDR3aa: CASSLVTGSETQYF

v_gene: TRBV12-3/TRBV12-4
d_gene: TRBD1
abundance: -
j_gene: TRBJ1-5
CDR3nt: TGTGCCAGCAGTTTAGGCGGGACAGGGTTTCAGCCCCGGCATTTT
CDR3aa: CASSLGGTGFQPRHF

v_gene: TRBV21-1
d_gene: -
abundance: -
j_gene: TRBJ2-5
CDR3nt: TGTGCCAGCAGCAAAGCGCTTTGGGGAGGCCAAGAGACCCAGTACTTC
CDR3aa: CASSKALWGGQETQYF

v_gene: TRBV4-2
d_gene: TRBD2
abundance: -
j_gene: TRBJ2-3
CDR3nt: TGTGCCAGCAGCCGAGGACTAGCGGGGGAGATCACAGATACGCAGTATTTT
CDR3aa: CASSRGLAGEITDTQYF

v_gene: TRBV6-6
d_gene: -
abundance: -
j_gene: TRBJ1-2
CDR3nt: TGTGCCAGCAGTTACCGGGACACCCACTATGGCTACACCTTC
CDR3aa: CASSYRDTHYGYTF

v_gene: TRBV11-3
d_gene: -
abundance: -
j_gene: TRBJ2-3
CDR3nt: TGTGCCAGCAGCTTAGATCGGAGGGGGGGACTGTTCATCACAGATACGCAGTATTTT
CDR3aa: CASSLDRRGGLFITDTQYF

v_gene: TRBV27
d_gene: -
abundance: -
j_gene: TRBJ1-6
CDR3nt: TGTGCCAGCAGGCTCCGGGCGCACGAGGTGCCCCTCCACTTT
CDR3aa: CASRLRAHEVPLHF

v_gene: TRBV5-1
d_gene: -
abundance: -
j_gene: TRBJ2-5
CDR3nt: TGCGCCAGCAGCACCGGACTAATAGGGGAGACCCAGTACTTC
CDR3aa: CASSTGLIGETQYF

v_gene: TRBV7-2
d_gene: TRBD2
abundance: many
j_gene: TRBJ2-3
CDR3nt: TGTGCCAGCAGCGATAGCCCCGGGCGGGGGGGCCGTGATACGCAGTATTTT
CDR3aa: CASSDSPGRGGRDTQYF

v_gene: TRBV20-1
d_gene: TRBD1
abundance: -
j_gene: TRBJ2-3
CDR3nt: TGCAGTGCTAGAGCGGCGGGACAGGGGGCAGGAGATACGCAGTATTTT
CDR3aa: CSARAAGQGAGDTQYF

v_gene: TRBV5-1
d_gene: TRBD2
abundance: -
j_gene: TRBJ2-7
CDR3nt: TGCGCCAGTAGTCAGTTGGCAACTCGGACTAGCGGGGGCGTTGAGCAGTACTTC
CDR3aa: CASSQLATRTSGGVEQYF

v_gene: TRBV5-4
d_gene: -
abundance: -
j_gene: TRBJ2-5
CDR3nt: TGTGCCAGCAGTATGGGCTGGAAAGAGACCCAGTACTTC
CDR3aa: CASSMGWKETQYF

v_gene: TRBV7-9
d_gene: -
abundance: once
j_gene: TRBJ2-7
CDR3nt: TGTGCCAGCAGCTTAGAACCGACAGGTTCATACGAGCAGTACTTC
CDR3aa: CASSLEPTGSYEQYF

v_gene: TRBV5-1
d_gene: -
abundance: -
j_gene: TRBJ2-1
CDR3nt: TGCGCCAGCAGCTTGGCCGGGGCGCCCAATGAGCAGTTCTTC
CDR3aa: CASSLAGAPNEQFF

v_gene: TRBV20-1
d_gene: TRBD2
abundance: few
j_gene: TRBJ2-1
CDR3nt: TGCAGTGCGTGGACTAGCGGGGGATTAAGCTCCTACAATGAGCAGTTCTTC
CDR3aa: CSAWTSGGLSSYNEQFF

v_gene: TRBV20-1
d_gene: -
abundance: few
j_gene: TRBJ2-7
CDR3nt: TGCAGTGCTAGAGGCCGGGACCCGGCGAGCTCCTACGAGCAGTACTTC
CDR3aa: CSARGRDPASSYEQYF

v_gene: TRBV7-2
d_gene: TRBD2
abundance: -
j_gene: TRBJ2-1
CDR3nt: TGTGCCAGCAGCTTGACGGGGGGGGTCTACAATGAGCAGTTCTTC
CDR3aa: CASSLTGGVYNEQFF

v_gene: TRBV19
d_gene: TRBD1
abundance: many
j_gene: TRBJ2-5
CDR3nt: TGTGCCAGTAGTACCTGGGACAGCGGAGAGACCCAGTACTTC
CDR3aa: CASSTWDSGETQYF

v_gene: TRBV20-1
d_gene: -
abundance: few
j_gene: TRBJ2-1
CDR3nt: TGCAGTGCTCAGAGGACAGCCTCCTACAATGAGCAGTTCTTC
CDR3aa: CSAQRTASYNEQFF

v_gene: TRBV27
d_gene: -
abundance: few
j_gene: TRBJ2-5
CDR3nt: TGTGCCAGCAGCCTAATTGGGGGGACCCAGTACTTC
CDR3aa: CASSLIGGTQYF

v_gene: TRBV10-3
d_gene: TRBD2
abundance: few
j_gene: TRBJ2-3
CDR3nt: TGTGCCATCAGTGATATGGCGGGGGAGAGCACAGATACGCAGTATTTT
CDR3aa: CAISDMAGESTDTQYF

v_gene: TRBV12-3/TRBV12-4
d_gene: TRBD1
abundance: -
j_gene: TRBJ2-3
CDR3nt: TGTGCCAGCAGTCTACGACAGGGGGTAACAGATACGCAGTATTTT
CDR3aa: CASSLRQGVTDTQYF

v_gene: TRBV7-7
d_gene: -
abundance: once
j_gene: TRBJ2-5
CDR3nt: TGTGCCAGCAGCTTAAGGGGGACGGGAAGGGGGACCCAGTACTTC
CDR3aa: CASSLRGTGRGTQYF

v_gene: TRBV5-1
d_gene: -
abundance: -
j_gene: TRBJ2-1
CDR3nt: TGCGCCAGCAGCGTGGAGGCCTACAATGAGCAGTTCTTC
CDR3aa: CASSVEAYNEQFF

v_gene: TRBV9
d_gene: TRBD1
abundance: -
j_gene: TRBJ2-5
CDR3nt: TGTGCCAGCAGCGGGGGACAGTGGGGGGAGACCCAGTACTTC
CDR3aa: CASSGGQWGETQYF

v_gene: TRBV20-1
d_gene: TRBD1
abundance: -
j_gene: TRBJ2-7
CDR3nt: TGCAGTGCCCTGCCCGGGACAGGCCCCTCCTACGAGCAGTACTTC
CDR3aa: CSALPGTGPSYEQYF

v_gene: TRBV5-1
d_gene: -
abundance: -
j_gene: TRBJ2-3
CDR3nt: TGCGCCAGCAGCCAAAGCCGACAGCGCCTCACAGATACGCAGTATTTT
CDR3aa: CASSQSRQRLTDTQYF

v_gene: TRBV7-9
d_gene: -
abundance: -
j_gene: TRBJ2-7
CDR3nt: TGTGCCAGCAGCGTTGACGGGTTCTACGAGCAGTACTTC
CDR3aa: CASSVDGFYEQYF

v_gene: TRBV4-1
d_gene: -
abundance: -
j_gene: TRBJ2-5
CDR3nt: TGCGCCAGCAGTAGCACCGGGACTCCACTCACCCAGTACTTC
CDR3aa: CASSSTGTPLTQYF

v_gene: TRBV12-3/TRBV12-4
d_gene: -
abundance: few
j_gene: TRBJ2-5
CDR3nt: TGTGCCAGCAGTGCACTAGATTACCAGTACTTC
CDR3aa: CASSALDYQYF

v_gene: TRBV29-1
d_gene: -
abundance: -
j_gene: TRBJ1-5
CDR3nt: TGCAGCGTTGCAAGCGCTAGCAATCAGCCCCAGCATTTT
CDR3aa: CSVASASNQPQHF

v_gene: TRBV12-3/TRBV12-4
d_gene: TRBD2
abundance: -
j_gene: TRBJ2-5
CDR3nt: TGTGCCAGCAGTTTTGGCGCGGGGGGGAAAGAGACCCAGTACTTC
CDR3aa: CASSFGAGGKETQYF

v_gene: TRBV3-1
d_gene: -
abundance: -
j_gene: TRBJ2-7
CDR3nt: TGTGCCAGCAGCCATCTACAGGACGAGCAGTACTTC
CDR3aa: CASSHLQDEQYF

v_gene: TRBV2
d_gene: TRBD2
abundance: many
j_gene: TRBJ2-5
CDR3nt: TGTGCCAGCAGTACCAGCGGGGGTCCGTACCAAGAGACCCAGTACTTC
CDR3aa: CASSTSGGPYQETQYF

v_gene: TRBV20-1
d_gene: -
abundance: -
j_gene: TRBJ1-2
CDR3nt: TGCAGTGCTAGTCGGCCCAGCATTTATGGCTACACCTTC
CDR3aa: CSASRPSIYGYTF

v_gene: TRBV11-2
d_gene: -
abundance: many
j_gene: TRBJ2-3
CDR3nt: TGTGCCAGCAGCTTACCAGGGGCTAGCACAGATACGCAGTATTTT
CDR3aa: CASSLPGASTDTQYF

v_gene: TRBV4-2
d_gene: TRBD2
abundance: -
j_gene: TRBJ2-7
CDR3nt: TGTGCCAGCAGCCAAGGACCGGCCTCTAGCGGGGGGGCTAATGAGCAGTACTTC
CDR3aa: CASSQGPASSGGANEQYF

v_gene: TRBV29-1
d_gene: TRBD1
abundance: few
j_gene: TRBJ1-4
CDR3nt: TGCAGCGTTGTAGGACAGGGGGCCGATAACGAAAAACTGTTTTTT
CDR3aa: CSVVGQGADNEKLFF

v_gene: TRBV6-1
d_gene: -
abundance: -
j_gene: TRBJ2-3
CDR3nt: TGTGCCACTTGGGCCCGCTCAGATACGCAGTATTTT
CDR3aa: CATWARSDTQYF

v_gene: TRBV29-1
d_gene: -
abundance: -
j_gene: TRBJ1-2
CDR3nt: TGCAGCGGGGGAGGGAACACAGATGGCTACACCTTC
CDR3aa: CSGGGNTDGYTF

v_gene: TRBV27
d_gene: -
abundance: few
j_gene: TRBJ1-1
CDR3nt: TGTGCCAGCAGTTTATTCGGGGGTATGGGGACTGAAGCTTTCTTT
CDR3aa: CASSLFGGMGTEAFF

v_gene: TRBV3-1
d_gene: -
abundance: -
j_gene: TRBJ1-6
CDR3nt: TGTGCCAGCAGCTCAGAGGGAGGTCGGTCACCCCTCCACTTT
CDR3aa: CASSSEGGRSPLHF

v_gene: TRBV7-2
d_gene: -
abundance: few
j_gene: TRBJ1-1
CDR3nt: TGTGCCAGCAGTTCCCAACCAGCGAACACTGAAGCTTTCTTT
CDR3aa: CASSSQPANTEAFF

v_gene: TRBV12-3/TRBV12-4
d_gene: -
abundance: -
j_gene: TRBJ1-5
CDR3nt: TGTGCCAGCAGTTTCGAGACCGGCAATCAGCCCCAGCATTTT
CDR3aa: CASSFETGNQPQHF

v_gene: TRBV5-1
d_gene: -
abundance: few
j_gene: TRBJ2-1
CDR3nt: TGCGCCAGCAGATCGACAGGAAACTTAGGCTCCTACAATGAGCAGTTCTTC
CDR3aa: CASRSTGNLGSYNEQFF

v_gene: TRBV2
d_gene: TRBD1
abundance: few
j_gene: TRBJ2-5
CDR3nt: TGTGCCAGCACCATAAGGGGACAGAAAGAGACCCAGTACTTC
CDR3aa: CASTIRGQKETQYF

v_gene: TRBV7-6
d_gene: -
abundance: -
j_gene: TRBJ2-5
CDR3nt: TGTGCCAGCAGCTTGGGGAGGGGGGACGAACCGAAGGGAGAGACCCAGTACTTC
CDR3aa: CASSLGRGDEPKGETQYF

v_gene: TRBV5-1
d_gene: -
abundance: -
j_gene: TRBJ2-3
CDR3nt: TGCGCCAGCAGCTCGAGAGCGGATCGCACAGATACGCAGTATTTT
CDR3aa: CASSSRADRTDTQYF

v_gene: TRBV29-1
d_gene: TRBD1
abundance: -
j_gene: TRBJ2-3
CDR3nt: TGCAGCGTCGGACAGGTGGGGACAGATACGCAGTATTTT
CDR3aa: CSVGQVGTDTQYF

v_gene: TRBV7-2
d_gene: TRBD2
abundance: many
j_gene: TRBJ2-5
CDR3nt: TGTGCCAGCAGCTTAGATAGCGGGGGGGAGACCCAGTACTTC
CDR3aa: CASSLDSGGETQYF

v_gene: TRBV20-1
d_gene: -
abundance: -
j_gene: TRBJ2-7
CDR3nt: TGCAGTGCAACCGGGACCAGGGTGGCCTACGAGCAGTACTTC
CDR3aa: CSATGTRVAYEQYF

v_gene: TRBV20-1
d_gene: -
abundance: -
j_gene: TRBJ1-6
CDR3nt: TGCAGTGCTAGAGATCGAGGACAGCGTTCACCCCTCCACTTT
CDR3aa: CSARDRGQRSPLHF

v_gene: TRBV20-1
d_gene: -
abundance: few
j_gene: TRBJ2-5
CDR3nt: TGCAGTGCTAGAACAACCTATGGACCTCAAGAGACCCAGTACTTC
CDR3aa: CSARTTYGPQETQYF